This TCR beta chain was profiled in a study of shared clonotypes between healthy human individuals. The assay was immunoSEQ multiplex PCR, and TCRdb's table has in-frame clones only and misses some. The repertoire consists of approximately 940,000 clones, with approximately 80% occurring once and the leading ten covering about 1.5%. This CDR3 spans 13 amino acids. Germline values: CDR1 MDHEN, CDR2 SYDVKM. J lost 5 bases, V lost 6 bases, and 7 bases had no gene match. The clonotype was recovered from a man aged 18 to 35 in good health. The sequencing input was memory CD4+ T cells sorted from blood. Described subset: CD45RA-negative fraction. V usage is TRBV28 and J usage is TRBJ2-7, with TRBD1 matching over 7 bases. This CDR3 is CASSSGQSNEQYF. CDR3 DNA: TGTGCCAGCAGCTCGGGACAGTCAAACGAGCAGTACTTC.